Below, one T cell receptor (beta chain) is given with its context. TCR beta CDR3 regions were amplified from RNA. Carried out on the TCR CDR3, a first-round RT-PCR used the HTBI primer set. TCRdb passed the multiplex PCR reads through MiXCR, listing each CDR3 protein once. The sample includes about 500,000 distinct CDR3 sequences, approximately 15% of them seen just once. The source of the sample is a study of T cells in Graves' hyperthyroidism and ophthalmopathy. Germline CDR1 SQVTM, CDR2 ANQGSEA. V was clipped by 5 bases and J by 7 bases; unmatched bases: 8. The CDR3 is made up of 14 amino acids. The clonotype originates from a woman aged 18-30 years with Graves' hyperthyroidism. Sample: blood. The chain links TRBV29-1 to TRBJ2-1; 10 bases agree with TRBD2. Here the CDR3 DNA reads TGCAGCGTTATAGAAGCGGGAGGGCCGAATGAGCAGTTCTTC. Translated: CSVIEAGGPNEQFF.